Listed below are T cell receptor beta chains from one sample, sequenced in a study of blood T cell repertoires in COVID-19. Assay: immunoSEQ multiplex PCR; the TCRdb copy retains only in-frame clones and omits some. The table records about 120,000 clones, about 78% of them present only once. Sample: peripheral blood. These receptors were collected from a man aged 70 or older with acute or convalescent COVID-19. Each CDR3 is given with its conserved first and last residue. Fields, in order: D gene, V gene, J gene, clone size, CDR3 protein, CDR3 DNA. D genes are given only for firm matches. Not all rows give a size; the values are once, few, many and, for expanded clones, a class.

>.|TRBV19|TRBJ2-2|.
CASSILPGANTGELFF
TGTGCCAGTAGTATTTTGCCAGGGGCGAACACCGGGGAGCTGTTTTTT
>.|TRBV5-5|TRBJ2-5|few
CASSLTGTNQETQYF
TGTGCCAGCAGCTTGACAGGGACTAACCAAGAGACCCAGTACTTC
>TRBD1|TRBV6-2/TRBV6-3|TRBJ2-1|.
CASSYLNRGGEQFF
TGTGCCAGCAGTTACCTTAACAGGGGTGGTGAGCAGTTCTTC
>.|TRBV19|TRBJ1-1|few
CASSIGVGRVNTEAFF
TGTGCCAGTAGTATAGGGGTGGGCAGAGTGAACACTGAAGCTTTCTTT
>.|TRBV5-1|TRBJ2-7|.
CASSLEGGILYSYEQYF
TGCGCCAGCAGCTTGGAGGGAGGTATCCTTTACTCCTACGAGCAGTACTTC
>TRBD1|TRBV11-2|TRBJ2-1|.
CASSLTGTVIPNEQFF
TGTGCCAGCAGCCTTACCGGGACAGTAATTCCCAATGAGCAGTTCTTC
>TRBD1|TRBV19|TRBJ1-4|few
CASSIHRGTNEKLFF
TGTGCCAGTTCCATCCACAGGGGAACTAATGAAAAACTGTTTTTT
>.|TRBV4-3|TRBJ2-7|once
CASSPSAGFLYEQYF
TGCGCCAGCAGCCCCTCGGCAGGGTTTCTGTACGAGCAGTACTTC
>.|TRBV2|TRBJ2-1|.
CASRSSGGTNEQFF
TGTGCCAGCAGATCTAGTGGGGGCACCAATGAGCAGTTCTTC
>TRBD1|TRBV6-2/TRBV6-3|TRBJ2-7|.
CASSYPTGEEQYF
TGTGCCAGCAGTTACCCCACAGGGGAAGAGCAGTACTTC
>.|TRBV10-3|TRBJ1-5|.
CAISDSPSGVQPQHF
TGTGCCATCAGTGACTCCCCATCGGGGGTCCAGCCCCAGCATTTT
>TRBD1|TRBV24-1|TRBJ1-2|.
CATKDRGTTGGYTF
TGTGCCACCAAGGACAGGGGGACGACGGGTGGCTACACCTTC
>TRBD1|TRBV2|TRBJ1-1|.
CASSRDRERTEAFF
TGTGCCAGCAGCAGGGACAGGGAGCGCACTGAAGCTTTCTTT
>TRBD2|TRBV6-5|TRBJ2-1|.
CASSSPRAGGHEQFF
TGTGCCAGCAGTTCCCCCCGAGCGGGGGGGCATGAGCAGTTCTTC
>TRBD1|TRBV5-5|TRBJ2-5|.
CASSSCVGQQGKETQYF
TGTGCCAGCAGCTCATGTGTGGGGCAACAGGGGAAAGAGACCCAGTACTTC
>TRBD2|TRBV7-9|TRBJ2-1|.
CASSTLAGGVNEQFF
TGTGCCAGCAGCACTCTAGCGGGGGGCGTTAATGAGCAGTTCTTC
>TRBD1|TRBV19|TRBJ1-6|.
CASSIFTGGSYNSPLHF
TGTGCCAGTAGTATTTTCACAGGGGGCTCCTATAATTCACCCCTCCACTTT
>TRBD1|TRBV2|TRBJ1-5|few
CASSEDMTGTYSNQPQHF
TGTGCCAGCAGTGAAGATATGACAGGGACATATAGCAATCAGCCCCAGCATTTT
>.|TRBV14|TRBJ2-3|.
CASSQDLGATDTQYF
TGTGCCAGCAGCCAAGATCTAGGGGCCACAGATACGCAGTATTTT
>.|TRBV19|TRBJ1-4|.
CASSLNPTLPNEKLFF
TGTGCCAGTAGTCTGAACCCGACACTTCCTAATGAAAAACTGTTTTTT
>TRBD2|TRBV5-1|TRBJ2-3|.
CASSILRGADTQYF
TGCGCCAGCAGTATCTTGCGGGGGGCGGATACGCAGTATTTT
>.|TRBV19|TRBJ1-4|few
CASSDRTLNEKLFF
TGTGCCAGTAGTGACAGAACCCTTAATGAAAAACTGTTTTTT
>.|TRBV4-2|TRBJ1-1|.
CASSQGNRGGAFF
TGTGCCAGCAGCCAAGGCAATAGAGGGGGAGCTTTCTTT
>TRBD1|TRBV5-1|TRBJ2-3|.
CASSWQGQGSGDTQYF
TGCGCCAGCAGCTGGCAGGGACAGGGGTCAGGAGATACGCAGTATTTT
>TRBD1|TRBV5-1|TRBJ2-7|.
CASSFGQGVDEQYF
TGCGCCAGCAGCTTTGGGCAGGGGGTAGACGAGCAGTACTTC